The source of this T cell receptor beta chain is a study of molecular identifiers for immune sequencing clone quantification. Overall study findings and caveats: More than 97% of effector molecules, versus under 1% of naive-cell molecules, belonged to clones above 20 RNA copies.

V dropped 1 base and J dropped 0 bases, with 7 bases sitting between them. This CDR3 is 14 amino acids long. The V gene's germline CDR1 is DFQATT and CDR2 SNEGSKA (reference sequence). Note on this clonotype: Its antigen is unidentified. This may be a read error, as it is one base from a much larger clone.

TCRdb reprocessed the PCR reads via MiXCR and lists one record per CDR3 protein. The sample yields roughly 320,000 distinct CDR3 sequences, about 21% seen once. The genes are TRBV20-1 and TRBJ2-1, with D maybe TRBD2 (6 bases). Sequencing was performed on naive CD8+ T cells from blood, with Jurkat cell RNA spiked in. The subset denotes: FACS-sorted CD8+CD4-CCR7+CD45RA+ naive T cells. The sequence was obtained from a human donor in good health. Some libraries in this study had Jurkat cell RNA spiked in. The CDR3 DNA reads as TGCAGTGCTAGAGTCGGGGGCTCCTACAATGAGCAGTTCTTC. As protein: CSARVGGSYNEQFF.